This T cell receptor beta chain was sequenced in a study of OX40 agonist ivuxolimab in advanced cancers. CDR3 length: 15 amino acids. CDR1 and CDR2 from the germline V gene are MDHEN and SYDVKM. The V end was cut by 5 bases, the J end by 3 bases, with 16 bases between. This table comes from immunoSEQ multiplex PCR, and its TCRdb copy is limited to in-frame clones, with some not included. The profile shows over 55,000 clones, over 80% of them singletons. J is TRBJ1-2 and V is TRBV28; no reliable D call. Sequences were derived from CD4+ or CD8+ T cells sorted from blood, sampled in a trial of the OX40 agonist ivuxolimab. The sequence came from an adult with an advanced solid tumor such as melanoma, head and neck, liver or kidney cancer. The CDR3 protein is CASSPPSGIDYGYTF. CDR3 nucleotide sequence: TGTGCCAGCAGTCCCCCTAGCGGGATTGACTATGGCTACACCTTC.